What follows are 8 T cell receptor beta chains derived from one specimen sequenced in a study of vaccination and CD4 T cells after COVID-19 (dated by TCRdb to about 2022). Library method: PCR. Sequenced using an Illumina iSeq 100. DNA from cultured CD4+ T cells underwent TCR sequencing with the Oncomine TCR Beta short-read assay at the Johns Hopkins FTIC core. TCRdb reworked the public reads: Q25 trimming with fastp, MiXCR clone assembly, productive beta chains retained. Each CDR3 protein gets just one entry, which takes the most common genes and DNA from the rows behind it. The sample table records 16,000 or so distinct CDR3 sequences; around 50% of these occur just once. Roughly 3.5% of the sample comes from the top ten. The sample's treatment or condition label, in plain terms: approximately 9-day PBMC culture with coronavirus spike peptide pools or control peptides (ViraFEST assay). For these receptors, no antigen is known.

The sequenced sample was CD4+ T cells from blood, cultured in vitro, obtained before SARS-CoV-2 vaccination. These receptors all stem from a human donor who had recovered from COVID-19.

This clonotype was counted a few times. CDR3 in DNA: TGCAGTGCAAAGGGACAGGGGCGTTATCAGCCCCAGCATTTT. It yields the protein CSAKGQGRYQPQHF. V is TRBV20-1 and J is TRBJ1-5, with 10 bases matching TRBD1. Germline trimming cut 6 bases from V and 5 bases from J; bases unmatched to any gene: 7. The CDR3 runs to 14 residues. CDR1 is DFQATT and CDR2 is SNEGSKA in the germline V gene (reference sequence).

Only a few counts were recorded for this clonotype. The V call is TRBV6-5, the J call TRBJ1-2; unclear D gene. The CDR3 has 14 residues. Germline lookup yields CDR1 MNHEY and CDR2 SVGAGI. V gave up 3 bases and J gave up 6 bases, with 14 bases separating them. The CDR3 sequence is CASSYNPTDDGYTF. Here the CDR3 DNA reads TGTGCCAGCAGTTATAACCCCACTGACGATGGCTACACCTTC.

The chain has TRBV19 and TRBJ1-1; 11 positions match TRBD1. V lost 6 bases, J lost 4 bases, and 7 bases stayed unmatched. The length of the CDR3 is 15 residues. The V gene's germline CDR1 is LNHDA and CDR2 SQIVND (reference sequence). CDR3 residues: CASRWTGGMGTEAFF. The CDR3 nucleotides are TGTGCCAGTAGATGGACAGGGGGCATGGGCACTGAAGCTTTCTTT.

The CDR3 region is CASNLRSGVQETQYF. The CDR3 region has the DNA TGTGCCAGCAACCTCCGTAGCGGAGTCCAAGAGACCCAGTACTTC. The chain links TRBV12-3 or TRBV12-4 to TRBJ2-5; D is possibly TRBD2 (6 bases). V was clipped by 7 bases and J by 1 base, with 16 bases between them. There are 15 residues in the CDR3.

This rearrangement joins TRBV7-8 to TRBJ2-3, with D possibly TRBD2 on 5 matching bases. V was shortened by 1 base and J by 3 bases, with 14 bases between the two germline ends. The CDR3 loop spans 16 amino acids. Germline CDR1 SGHVS, CDR2 FQNEAQ. The DNA of the CDR3 is TGTGCCAGCAGCTTAGAATCGGCGGGCACTACAGATACGCAGTATTTT. Protein: CASSLESAGTTDTQYF.

V gene TRBV28 combines with J gene TRBJ2-2; 8 nucleotides match TRBD1. The CDR3 consists of 15 residues. J lost 5 bases, V lost 7 bases, and 9 bases had no gene match. Germline V gene lookup returns CDR1 MDHEN and CDR2 SYDVKM. The CDR3 region has the DNA TGTGCCAGCATCGCAGGACAGGGCGGAACCGGGGAGCTGTTTTTT. This codes for CASIAGQGGTGELFF.

The rearrangement joins TRBV4-2 to TRBJ1-1; D possibly corresponds to TRBD1 (6 bases). Germline loops: CDR1 LGHNA, CDR2 YNFKEQ. The V end lost 1 base, the J end lost 1 base, and 16 bases lay between the germline ends. The CDR3 loop spans 17 amino acids. This chain's CDR3 is CASSQVVGGIGNTEAFF. For the CDR3, the DNA is TGTGCCAGCAGCCAAGTGGTGGGGGGCATAGGGAACACTGAAGCTTTCTTT.

V gene TRBV5-1 combines with J gene TRBJ1-1; no clear D. V was trimmed by 4 bases and J by 2 bases, leaving 15 bases between them. This CDR3 region has 15 residues. The germline V gene has CDR1 SGHRS and CDR2 YFSETQ. For the CDR3, the DNA is TGCGCCAGCAGCCTCGGACGGGTAGGAAACACTGAAGCTTTCTTT. As protein: CASSLGRVGNTEAFF.